A selection of T cell receptor beta chains follows, all from one sample in a study of T cells in Graves' hyperthyroidism and ophthalmopathy. MiXCR, run by TCRdb on the multiplex PCR reads, gives a single entry per CDR3 protein. In the table there are 300,000 to 450,000 distinct CDR3 sequences, approximately 15% of which are singletons. Sequenced input: blood. The receptors stem from an older woman with Graves' hyperthyroidism. Each CDR3 is given with its conserved first and last residue. Fields, in order: D gene, clone size, V gene, J gene, CDR3 protein, CDR3 DNA. D genes are given only for firm matches. Only part of the rows carry a size: once, few, many, or a class if the clone is expanded.

TRBD2	NA	TRBV5-1	TRBJ2-5	CASSTGLAGLLQETQYF	TGCGCCAGCAGCACGGGACTAGCGGGACTGTTACAAGAGACCCAGTACTTC
NA	many	TRBV5-1	TRBJ2-7	CASSLVSRGEQYF	TGCGCCAGCAGCTTGGTTTCGAGGGGCGAGCAGTACTTC
NA	many	TRBV4-1	TRBJ1-5	CASSHAGTGQPQHF	TGCGCCAGCAGCCACGCCGGTACGGGTCAGCCCCAGCATTTT
NA	many	TRBV11-2	TRBJ1-6	CASSLGSPGSSPLHF	TGTGCCAGCAGCTTAGGCAGCCCTGGGAGTTCACCCCTCCACTTT
TRBD1	many	TRBV12-3/TRBV12-4	TRBJ1-2	CASSGGDRGDGGYTF	TGTGCCAGCAGTGGCGGGGACAGGGGGGATGGTGGCTACACCTTC
NA	many	TRBV18	TRBJ2-7	CASSPPTASHEQYF	TGTGCCAGCTCACCACCGACCGCCAGCCACGAGCAGTACTTC
TRBD1	many	TRBV24-1	TRBJ1-5	CATSDKQGTSNQPQHF	TGTGCCACCAGTGATAAACAGGGGACGAGCAATCAGCCCCAGCATTTT
TRBD2	NA	TRBV10-3	TRBJ2-1	CAINGASGRARIRIDQQFF	TGTGCCATCAATGGGGCTAGCGGGAGGGCCCGCATCCGCATCGATCAGCAGTTCTTC
NA	many	TRBV11-3	TRBJ2-3	CASSLRLAGSSDTQYF	TGTGCCAGCAGCCTTCGACTGGCGGGAAGCTCAGATACGCAGTATTTT
NA	few	TRBV6-5	TRBJ2-3	CASSYSSGAGGTDTQYF	TGTGCCAGCAGTTACTCTTCGGGGGCAGGGGGCACAGATACGCAGTATTTT
TRBD2	few	TRBV20-1	TRBJ2-7	CSVTPQREVHYEQYF	TGCAGTGTTACCCCCCAGCGGGAGGTACACTACGAGCAGTACTTC
TRBD2	few	TRBV12-3/TRBV12-4	TRBJ2-7	CASRPGTSIPHEQYF	TGTGCCAGCAGGCCCGGGACTAGCATCCCCCACGAGCAGTACTTC
NA	NA	TRBV29-1	TRBJ1-2	CSVRTDLSYGYTF	TGCAGCGTTCGGACAGACCTAAGCTATGGCTACACCTTC
NA	many	TRBV11-3	TRBJ1-1	CVSSDMTGNTEAFF	TGTGTCAGCAGCGATATGACAGGGAACACTGAAGCTTTCTTT
NA	many	TRBV2	TRBJ2-7	CASAPRRTISYEQYF	TGTGCCAGCGCCCCCCGCAGGACGATATCCTACGAGCAGTACTTC
TRBD2	many	TRBV3-1	TRBJ2-7	CASSQAIRLAGGYEQYF	TGTGCCAGCAGCCAAGCAATTCGTCTAGCGGGGGGCTACGAGCAGTACTTC
NA	NA	TRBV12-3/TRBV12-4	TRBJ2-5	CASSLEDETQYF	TGTGCCAGCAGTTTAGAGGATGAGACCCAGTACTTC
NA	NA	TRBV24-1	TRBJ2-1	CATSERRDEQFF	TGTGCCACCAGTGAACGGCGCGATGAGCAGTTCTTC
TRBD2	few	TRBV12-5	TRBJ2-1	CASGFAGTMPVQEQFF	TGTGCTAGTGGTTTCGCCGGGACTATGCCGGTTCAGGAGCAGTTCTTC
NA	many	TRBV28	TRBJ1-5	CASSLWGARNQPQHF	TGTGCCAGCAGTTTATGGGGGGCGCGGAATCAGCCCCAGCATTTT
NA	many	TRBV18	TRBJ2-7	CASSETSGPLGEQYF	TGTGCCAGCTCAGAGACGTCAGGCCCCCTGGGCGAGCAGTACTTC
NA	few	TRBV19	TRBJ1-1	CASSIDWNTEAFF	TGTGCCAGTAGTATAGACTGGAACACTGAAGCTTTCTTT
NA	few	TRBV7-3	TRBJ2-6	CASSPALAGANVLTF	TGTGCCAGCAGCCCCGCCCTAGCTGGGGCCAACGTCCTGACTTTC
NA	many	TRBV7-3	TRBJ2-7	CASSLSPGHYEQYF	TGTGCCAGCAGCTTAAGCCCAGGACACTACGAGCAGTACTTC
NA	NA	TRBV5-4	TRBJ1-1	CASSLPTPSTEAFF	TGTGCCAGCAGCCTACCGACACCTAGCACTGAAGCTTTCTTT
TRBD2	NA	TRBV20-1	TRBJ2-6	CSATQPAGSSGANVLTF	TGCAGTGCTACTCAGCCAGCGGGAAGCTCTGGGGCCAACGTCCTGACTTTC
TRBD2	NA	TRBV27	TRBJ2-1	CASSLAGLAGGLWNEQFF	TGTGCCAGCAGTTTAGCGGGGCTAGCGGGAGGGCTTTGGAATGAGCAGTTCTTC
TRBD1	NA	TRBV6-2/TRBV6-3	TRBJ2-7	CASTLWTGGYEQYF	TGTGCCAGCACCCTCTGGACAGGGGGCTACGAGCAGTACTTC
TRBD1	few	TRBV6-6	TRBJ2-7	CASSYYSHPGGYEQYF	TGTGCCAGCAGTTACTATAGCCACCCAGGGGGCTACGAGCAGTACTTC
NA	NA	TRBV20-1	TRBJ2-3	CSARRLVQLHTQYF	TGCAGTGCTCGCAGACTCGTTCAGCTGCATACGCAGTATTTT
TRBD2	few	TRBV13	TRBJ2-1	CASSQSGTSKFF	TGTGCCAGCAGCCAGTCCGGGACTAGTAAGTTCTTC
TRBD2	many	TRBV7-9	TRBJ2-5	CASSSGLAGGETQYF	TGTGCCAGCAGCTCGGGACTAGCGGGAGGCGAGACCCAGTACTTC
NA	few	TRBV11-2	TRBJ2-4	CASSLDSGANIQYF	TGTGCCAGCAGCTTAGATTCAGGGGCGAACATTCAGTACTTC
TRBD2	many	TRBV20-1	TRBJ2-7	CSARSGIFYEQYF	TGCAGTGCCCGTAGCGGGATATTCTACGAGCAGTACTTC
NA	few	TRBV20-1	TRBJ1-3	CSARPFEGFGNTIYF	TGCAGTGCCAGGCCGTTTGAGGGTTTTGGAAACACCATATATTTT
NA	many	TRBV7-2	TRBJ2-7	CASSLLPSDHTYEQYF	TGTGCCAGCAGCCTTTTACCTAGCGATCATACCTACGAGCAGTACTTC
NA	many	TRBV5-1	TRBJ1-4	CASSLGSTNEKLFF	TGCGCCAGCAGCTTGGGATCAACTAATGAAAAACTGTTTTTT
NA	once	TRBV20-1	TRBJ2-7	CSARPLSGVWEQYF	TGCAGTGCTCGCCCCCTATCGGGAGTGTGGGAGCAGTACTTC
TRBD2	NA	TRBV9	TRBJ2-1	CASSPRGSGRNEQFF	TGTGCCAGCAGCCCCCGGGGTAGCGGGAGAAATGAGCAGTTCTTC
TRBD1	NA	TRBV5-4	TRBJ1-4	CASSRTGVDNEKLFF	TGTGCCAGCAGCAGGACAGGGGTGGATAATGAAAAACTGTTTTTT
NA	many	TRBV9	TRBJ2-5	CASSQRELGTQYF	TGTGCCAGCAGCCAGAGGGAATTGGGGACCCAGTACTTC
NA	many	TRBV6-1	TRBJ2-1	CASSYSRERYNEQFF	TGTGCCAGCAGTTATTCCCGGGAGAGGTACAATGAGCAGTTCTTC
NA	few	TRBV6-1	TRBJ2-5	CASSKNKGAQRETQYF	TGTGCCAGCAGCAAAAACAAGGGAGCGCAACGAGAGACCCAGTACTTC
TRBD1	many	TRBV20-1	TRBJ1-1	CSAPGQGAQYRAGEAFF	TGCAGTGCTCCCGGCCAGGGGGCGCAGTATCGCGCTGGGGAAGCTTTCTTT
TRBD1	many	TRBV18	TRBJ1-5	CASSPDQGAQPQHF	TGTGCCAGCTCACCAGACCAGGGGGCCCAGCCCCAGCATTTT
NA	many	TRBV20-1	TRBJ1-1	CSARVPGREGAFF	TGCAGTGCTAGAGTACCGGGCCGCGAGGGAGCTTTCTTT
TRBD1	few	TRBV9	TRBJ1-6	CASRQGEYSPLHF	TGTGCCAGCAGACAGGGGGAATATTCACCCCTCCACTTT
TRBD1	many	TRBV11-1	TRBJ2-1	CASSLPFGTGFNEQFF	TGTGCCAGCAGCTTACCTTTCGGGACAGGGTTCAATGAGCAGTTCTTC
NA	many	TRBV12-3/TRBV12-4	TRBJ1-2	CASSASGTPDGYTF	TGTGCCAGCAGTGCTTCCGGGACACCGGACGGCTACACCTTC
NA	many	TRBV6-6	TRBJ1-2	CASSYSGRGERGYTF	TGTGCCAGCAGTTACTCCGGGAGGGGAGAACGTGGCTACACCTTC